The 20 T cell receptor beta chains below all came from one sample that was sequenced in a study of T cells in Graves' hyperthyroidism and ophthalmopathy. Template material for amplifying TCR beta CDR3 regions consisted of RNA transcripts. HTBI primers were employed in a first-round RT-PCR of the TCR CDR3. TCRdb reprocessed the multiplex PCR reads via MiXCR and lists one record per CDR3 protein. Of hundreds of thousands of distinct CDR3 sequences listed, approximately 15% are singletons. Sequenced input: blood. These receptors originate from a woman younger than 45 with Graves' hyperthyroidism.

The chain employs TRBV20-1 and TRBJ2-1; TRBD2 is a possible D gene (5 bases). Germline lookup yields CDR1 DFQATT and CDR2 SNEGSKA (reference sequence). The CDR3 loop spans 14 amino acids. V gave up 4 bases and J gave up 10 bases, with 20 bases separating them. This CDR3 reads CSATQRTSAREQFF. CDR3 sequence (DNA): TGCAGTGCTACTCAGCGGACTTCAGCGCGGGAGCAGTTCTTC.

This clonotype was seen repeatedly, ten times or more. The V call is TRBV7-9, the J call TRBJ2-5; the D is unclear. The CDR3 runs to 15 residues. Germline assignment: CDR1 SEHNR and CDR2 FQNEAQ (reference sequence). V gave up 6 bases and J gave up 2 bases, with 16 bases separating them. The DNA for the CDR3 is TGTGCCAGCAGACCTACTGGGCAGGAACAAGAGACCCAGTACTTC. Its protein is CASRPTGQEQETQYF.

This clonotype was observed a handful of times. V gene TRBV20-1 combines with J gene TRBJ2-7; D possibly corresponds to TRBD1 (6 bases). CDR1 and CDR2 from the germline V gene are DFQATT and SNEGSKA (reference sequence). CDR3 length: 16 amino acids. Trimming cost V 0 bases and J 3 bases, with 18 bases left between them. The CDR3 nucleotides read TGCAGTGCTAGAGAAACAGACAGGACACTCGGCTACGAGCAGTACTTC. Residues: CSARETDRTLGYEQYF.

This clonotype was recorded many times. The chain uses TRBV28 and TRBJ1-6; D is perhaps TRBD1 (5 bases). This CDR3 is 16 amino acids long. Trimming removed 7 bases from V and 9 bases from J, with 22 bases in between. Germline V lookup: CDR1 MDHEN, CDR2 SYDVKM. This CDR3 is CASIPTAGIRGSPLHF. CDR3 nucleotides: TGTGCCAGCATCCCGACAGCGGGGATTCGGGGTTCACCCCTCCACTTT. The full variable domain, its missing parts supplied by reference TRBV28 and TRBJ1-6, is DVKVTQSSRYLVKRTGEKVFLECVQDMDHENMFWYRQDPGLGLRLIYFSYDVKMKEKGDIPEGYSVSREKKERFSLILESASTNQTSMYLCASIPTAGIRGSPLHFGNGTRLTVT.

This clonotype was seen a handful of times. This chain connects TRBV3-1 to TRBJ2-7; a weak D match, TRBD2 (5 bases). Germline V gene sequence: CDR1 LGHDT, CDR2 YNNKEL (reference sequence). The V and J ends lost 4 bases and 9 bases respectively, with 13 bases between them. CDR3 length: 12 amino acids. As DNA, the CDR3 is TGTGCCAGCAGCCCGGTCGGAGGTGGGCAGTACTTC. This codes for CASSPVGGGQYF.

A word on this clonotype: This could be a read error, since a much larger clone is one nucleotide away. The chain recombines TRBV2 with TRBJ2-1; D is unclear. This CDR3 comprises 14 residues. V was trimmed by 5 bases and J by 5 bases, leaving 13 bases between them. Per the germline V gene, CDR1 is SNHLY and CDR2 is FYNNEI. The CDR3 DNA follows: TGTGCCAGCAGTCGGCCCCCAAGGGACAATGAGCAGTTCTTC. Its translation: CASSRPPRDNEQFF.

This clonotype was detected ten times or more. The V gene is TRBV20-1, the J gene TRBJ1-1; tentative D call: TRBD1 (5 bases). From germline, CDR1 is DFQATT and CDR2 SNEGSKA (reference sequence). The CDR3 covers 13 residues. The V and J ends lost 5 bases and 8 bases respectively, with 18 bases between them. CDR3 loop: CSALQRNGGEAFF. The CDR3, as DNA: TGCAGTGCTTTACAGCGAAACGGGGGAGAAGCTTTCTTT.

This clonotype was detected many times. The chain combines TRBV20-1 with TRBJ2-7, with D maybe TRBD1 (7 bases). Germline loops: CDR1 DFQATT, CDR2 SNEGSKA (reference sequence). This CDR3 is 14 amino acids long. CDR3 residues: CSTSEGAISYEQYF. In nucleotides, the CDR3 is TGCAGCACGTCGGAGGGGGCAATCTCCTACGAGCAGTACTTC.

This clonotype has a count of ten or more. V is TRBV6-1 and J is TRBJ2-1, with D hard to call. The germline V gene encodes CDR1 MNHNS and CDR2 SASEGT. Trimming removed 9 bases at V and 5 bases at J, with 17 bases between. The CDR3 spans 14 residues. The CDR3 spells CASGLEWTNNEQFF. CDR3 DNA: TGTGCCAGTGGGTTAGAATGGACCAACAATGAGCAGTTCTTC.

This clonotype was observed a handful of times. This chain links TRBV28 with TRBJ1-1, with 11 bases that match TRBD1. Germline loops: CDR1 MDHEN, CDR2 SYDVKM. V gave up 7 bases and J gave up 5 bases; unmatched junction bases: 9. The CDR3 contains 15 residues. The CDR3 coding sequence is TGTGCCAGCACCCATAGGGACAGGGGGAGGACTGAAGCTTTCTTT. Translating it yields CASTHRDRGRTEAFF.

This clonotype has only a few counts. The chain employs TRBV27 and TRBJ1-5; possibly TRBD1 for D (6 bases). The CDR3 runs 16 residues. The V gene's germline CDR1 is MNHEY and CDR2 SMNVEV (reference sequence). V was clipped by 6 bases and J by 3 bases, with 18 bases between them. The CDR3 sequence: CASSSRVRGNNQPQHF. As DNA, the CDR3 is TGTGCCAGCAGCTCAAGGGTAAGGGGGAACAATCAGCCCCAGCATTTT.

This clonotype has ten or more counts. The gene calls are TRBV28 and TRBJ2-3, with D perhaps assigned TRBD1 or TRBD2 (5 bases each). Trimming removed 6 bases at V and 8 bases at J, with 18 bases between. CDR3 length: 14 residues. Germline V lookup: CDR1 MDHEN, CDR2 SYDVKM. DNA of the CDR3: TGTGCCAGCAGGGACACGGGATCGGGCCGTACGCAGTATTTT. It is translated as CASRDTGSGRTQYF. The variable domain in full, completed from reference TRBV28 and TRBJ2-3, reads DVKVTQSSRYLVKRTGEKVFLECVQDMDHENMFWYRQDPGLGLRLIYFSYDVKMKEKGDIPEGYSVSREKKERFSLILESASTNQTSMYLCASRDTGSGRTQYFGPGTRLTVL.

The CDR3 DNA reads as TGTGCCAGCAGTTTATCCGGACTAGCGGGAGGTTGGGATGAGCAGTTCTTC. This codes for CASSLSGLAGGWDEQFF. The chain employs TRBV27 and TRBJ2-1; 14 nucleotides line up with TRBD2. Germline-derived CDR1 and CDR2 are MNHEY and SMNVEV (reference sequence). The CDR3 length is 17 residues. V was clipped by 0 bases and J by 8 bases; unmatched bases: 6.

In DNA, the CDR3 is TGCAGTGCTGTGCGAGGGGGGAGTCTCTACGAGCAGTACTTC. It is translated as CSAVRGGSLYEQYF. The chain recombines TRBV20-1 with TRBJ2-7; D is perhaps TRBD1 or TRBD2 (6 bases each). V lost 5 bases and J lost 3, with 17 bases in between. Germline values: CDR1 DFQATT, CDR2 SNEGSKA (reference sequence). The CDR3 has 14 amino acids.

This clonotype occurred many times. The chain has TRBV2 and TRBJ2-5; D may be TRBD2 (5 bases). V dropped 0 bases and J dropped 0 bases, with 11 bases sitting between them. Germline CDR1 SNHLY, CDR2 FYNNEI. The CDR3 totals 16 residues. The CDR3 DNA reads TGTGCCAGCAGTGAAGCGCTTGGGCGGGACCAAGAGACCCAGTACTTC. Encoded protein: CASSEALGRDQETQYF.

This clonotype was recorded at least ten times. This chain connects TRBV12-3 or TRBV12-4 to TRBJ1-5; 10 bases match TRBD1. This CDR3 has 15 residues. V was pared by 6 bases and J by 6 bases, with 8 bases of the junction left unmatched. CDR3 in DNA: TGTGCCAGCAGCGCGACAGGGGGCGAGGGTCAGCCCCAGCATTTT. Translation: CASSATGGEGQPQHF.

This clonotype has only a few counts. This chain links TRBV20-1 with TRBJ1-1; weak D call: TRBD1 (6 bases). The V gene lost 6 bases and the J gene lost 1 base, with 9 bases spanning the gap. Germline CDR1 is DFQATT and CDR2 is SNEGSKA (reference sequence). This CDR3 is 12 amino acids long. CDR3 nucleotides: TGCAGTGCCCGGGGACAGAACACTGAAGCTTTCTTT. It codes for CSARGQNTEAFF.

This chain joins TRBV6-1 and TRBJ1-6; 8 nucleotides agree with TRBD1. V lost 9 bases, J lost 7 bases, and 2 bases stayed unmatched. Germline values: CDR1 MNHNS, CDR2 SASEGT. The CDR3 sequence is 12 residues long. The DNA of the CDR3 is TGTGCCAGTCGGACAGGGAATTCACCCCTCCACTTT. Its protein product is CASRTGNSPLHF.

This clonotype was counted many times. J is TRBJ1-2 and V is TRBV28, with D maybe TRBD1 (6 bases). Looked up from germline, CDR1 is MDHEN and CDR2 is SYDVKM. CDR3 length: 13 residues. V was pared by 8 bases and J by 7 bases, with 17 bases between. CDR3 in DNA: TGTGCCAGCTTATCCCAGGGACAAAGTGGCTACACCTTC. Its protein is CASLSQGQSGYTF.

The chain employs TRBV25-1 and TRBJ2-3, with unresolved D. The V end lost 6 bases, the J end lost 9 bases, and 10 bases lay between the germline ends. The CDR3 totals 11 residues. Germline assignment: CDR1 MGHDK and CDR2 SYGVNS. The CDR3 here is CASSPDKTQYF. CDR3 sequence (DNA): TGTGCCAGCAGCCCCGATAAGACGCAGTATTTT.